This is a list of T cell receptor beta chains from one sample in a study of identical twins. TCRdb reanalysed the 5' RACE reads using MiXCR and keeps one entry per CDR3 protein. The data show roughly 570,000 distinct CDR3 sequences, approximately 9.6% seen once. Another study also made use of these data, one on yellow fever vaccine responses in identical twins.

Source material: PBMCs. The receptors derive from a woman aged 18 to 35 in good health. CDR3s include the opening cysteine and the closing phenylalanine or tryptophan. D genes are given only for firm matches. Clone size, where shown, is once, few, many, or a class for clones that have expanded.

d_gene	v_gene	abundance	j_gene	CDR3aa	CDR3nt
NA	TRBV20-1	NA	TRBJ2-5	CSGAGQETQYF	TGCAGTGGAGCAGGGCAAGAGACCCAGTACTTC
TRBD1	TRBV12-3/TRBV12-4	many	TRBJ2-4	CASMTGDLNIQYF	TGTGCCAGCATGACAGGGGATCTAAACATTCAGTACTTC
NA	TRBV18	many	TRBJ2-7	CASSPDHEQYF	TGTGCCAGCTCACCGGACCACGAGCAGTACTTC
TRBD1	TRBV27	many	TRBJ2-7	CASRPSTGALYEQYF	TGTGCCAGCAGGCCATCTACAGGGGCGCTCTACGAGCAGTACTTC
NA	TRBV12-3/TRBV12-4	NA	TRBJ2-7	CASSFEAPYEQYF	TGTGCCAGCAGTTTTGAGGCTCCCTACGAGCAGTACTTC
NA	TRBV5-6	few	TRBJ2-1	CASSLNQGYEQFF	TGTGCCAGCAGCTTAAATCAAGGATATGAGCAGTTCTTC
NA	TRBV7-9	few	TRBJ1-1	CASSLDGALNTEAFF	TGTGCCAGCAGCTTGGATGGTGCTCTGAACACTGAAGCTTTCTTT
NA	TRBV29-1	few	TRBJ1-2	CSVYQGDGYTF	TGCAGCGTTTATCAGGGAGATGGCTACACCTTC
TRBD1	TRBV6-1	NA	TRBJ2-3	CASSPGQETDTQYF	TGTGCCAGCAGCCCGGGACAGGAGACAGATACGCAGTATTTT
TRBD2	TRBV29-1	many	TRBJ2-1	CSVGAGGGFYNEQFF	TGCAGCGTTGGGGCCGGCGGGGGATTCTACAATGAGCAGTTCTTC
NA	TRBV18	few	TRBJ2-2	CASSTTTGSSNTGELFF	TGTGCCAGCTCAACGACAACGGGCAGTTCGAACACCGGGGAGCTGTTTTTT
TRBD1	TRBV12-3/TRBV12-4	NA	TRBJ2-3	CASRSGTGNTDTQYF	TGTGCCAGCAGGAGTGGGACAGGCAACACAGATACGCAGTATTTT
NA	TRBV10-1	few	TRBJ2-1	CASSESGKGEQFF	TGCGCCAGCAGTGAGTCGGGGAAGGGTGAGCAGTTCTTC
TRBD1	TRBV7-9	NA	TRBJ1-1	CASSARGDTEAFF	TGTGCCAGCAGTGCCAGGGGGGACACTGAAGCTTTCTTT
TRBD1	TRBV4-3	NA	TRBJ2-7	CASSQDLTGGGFEQYF	TGCGCCAGCAGCCAAGATCTGACAGGGGGCGGTTTCGAGCAGTACTTC
NA	TRBV20-1	NA	TRBJ2-7	CSLYWKYEQYF	TGCAGTCTCTACTGGAAATACGAGCAGTACTTC
TRBD2	TRBV11-3	many	TRBJ2-5	CASSPRTSGKQETQYF	TGTGCCAGCAGCCCCAGGACTAGCGGGAAACAAGAGACCCAGTACTTC
TRBD1	TRBV4-1	many	TRBJ2-1	CASTSGGQGGRAAYNEQFF	TGCGCCAGCACCTCAGGGGGACAGGGAGGAAGGGCGGCCTACAATGAGCAGTTCTTC
NA	TRBV29-1	many	TRBJ1-1	CSVEAVENTEAFF	TGCAGCGTTGAGGCAGTTGAGAACACTGAAGCTTTCTTT
NA	TRBV11-2	many	TRBJ1-1	CASSLGLGGNTEAFF	TGTGCCAGCAGCTTAGGACTCGGTGGTAACACTGAAGCTTTCTTT
NA	TRBV20-1	NA	TRBJ2-5	CSASPQWAQETQYF	TGCAGTGCTAGCCCACAGTGGGCCCAAGAGACCCAGTACTTC
NA	TRBV20-1	many	TRBJ1-6	CSARDLGEYNSPLHF	TGCAGTGCTAGGGACCTGGGGGAATATAATTCACCCCTCCACTTT
TRBD2	TRBV28	NA	TRBJ2-5	CASSPGLHQETQYF	TGTGCCAGCAGTCCGGGACTACACCAAGAGACCCAGTACTTC
NA	TRBV4-3	many	TRBJ2-7	CASSQKVAYEQYF	TGCGCCAGCAGCCAAAAAGTGGCCTACGAGCAGTACTTC